This entry concerns a single TCR beta chain. This sample is drawn from a study of T cells after yellow fever vaccination. TCRdb redid the calling of the 5' RACE reads with MiXCR, one entry per CDR3 protein. In the table there are about 210,000 distinct CDR3 sequences, 6.7% of which are singletons. The CDR3 covers 15 residues. CDR1 DFQATT and CDR2 SNEGSKA come from the germline V gene (reference sequence). Trimming at V came to 1 base and at J to 5 bases, leaving 11 bases not matched to a gene. The chain employs TRBV20-1 and TRBJ2-7; 7 bases line up with TRBD2. The sequences come from CD4+ T cells sorted from PBMCs, collected on the day of the yellow fever booster vaccination. The clonotype was recovered from a man aged 25 to 40 who received the YFV17D yellow fever vaccine. In DNA, the CDR3 is TGCAGTGCTAGAGGCGGGGTGGGGGGGATAAACGAGCAGTACTTC. The encoded protein is CSARGGVGGINEQYF.